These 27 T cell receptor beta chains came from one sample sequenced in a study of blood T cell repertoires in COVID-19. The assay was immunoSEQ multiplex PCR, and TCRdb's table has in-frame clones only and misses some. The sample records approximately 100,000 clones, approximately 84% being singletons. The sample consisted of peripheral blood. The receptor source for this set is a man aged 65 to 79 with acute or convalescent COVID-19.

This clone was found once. CDR3 coding DNA: TGTGCCAGCAGCGAGACAGTACTCCAAGAGACCCAGTACTTC. Residues: CASSETVLQETQYF. The rearrangement joins TRBV7-8 to TRBJ2-5, with a tentative D call TRBD1 (5 bases). Germline V gene lookup returns CDR1 SGHVS and CDR2 FQNEAQ. The CDR3 has 14 residues. V lost 5 bases, J lost 1 base, and 11 bases lay in between.

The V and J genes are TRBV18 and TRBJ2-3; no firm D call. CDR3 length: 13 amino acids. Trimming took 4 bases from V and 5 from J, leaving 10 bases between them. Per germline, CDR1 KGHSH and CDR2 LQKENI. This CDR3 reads CASSLSNRDTQYF. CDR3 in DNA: TGTGCCAGCTCACTTTCTAATCGAGATACGCAGTATTTT.

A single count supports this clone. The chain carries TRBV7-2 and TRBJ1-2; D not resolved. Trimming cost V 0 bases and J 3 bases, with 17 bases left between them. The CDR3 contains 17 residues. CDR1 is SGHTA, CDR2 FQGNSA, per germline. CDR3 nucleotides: TGTGCCAGCAGCTTAGCGCATAGAACAGACCTTGACTATGGCTACACCTTC. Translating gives CASSLAHRTDLDYGYTF.

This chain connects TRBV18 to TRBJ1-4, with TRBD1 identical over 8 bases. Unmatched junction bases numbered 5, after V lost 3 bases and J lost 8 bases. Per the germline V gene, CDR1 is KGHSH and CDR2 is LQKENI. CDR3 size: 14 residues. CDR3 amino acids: CASSPDREEEKLFF. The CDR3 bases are TGTGCCAGCTCACCGGACAGGGAAGAAGAAAAACTGTTTTTT.

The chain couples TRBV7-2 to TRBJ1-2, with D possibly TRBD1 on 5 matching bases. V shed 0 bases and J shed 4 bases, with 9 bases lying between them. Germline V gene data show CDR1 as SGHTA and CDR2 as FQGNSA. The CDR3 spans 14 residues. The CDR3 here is CASSLAGQTYGYTF. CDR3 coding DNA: TGTGCCAGCAGCTTAGCGGGGCAAACCTATGGCTACACCTTC.

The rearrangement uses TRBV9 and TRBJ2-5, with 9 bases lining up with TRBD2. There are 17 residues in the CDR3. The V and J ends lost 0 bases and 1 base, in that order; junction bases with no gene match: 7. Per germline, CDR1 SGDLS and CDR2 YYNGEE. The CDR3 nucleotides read TGTGCCAGCAGCGTAGGACGCGGGAGGGCCTCCCAAGAGACCCAGTACTTC. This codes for CASSVGRGRASQETQYF.

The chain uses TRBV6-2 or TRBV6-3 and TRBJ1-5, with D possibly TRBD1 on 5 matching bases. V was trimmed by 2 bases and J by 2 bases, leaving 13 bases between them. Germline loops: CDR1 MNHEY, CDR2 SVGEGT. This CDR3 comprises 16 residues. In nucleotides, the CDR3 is TGTGCCAGCAGTTACGGTGCGGGGGGAGGCAATCAGCCCCAGCATTTT. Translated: CASSYGAGGGNQPQHF.

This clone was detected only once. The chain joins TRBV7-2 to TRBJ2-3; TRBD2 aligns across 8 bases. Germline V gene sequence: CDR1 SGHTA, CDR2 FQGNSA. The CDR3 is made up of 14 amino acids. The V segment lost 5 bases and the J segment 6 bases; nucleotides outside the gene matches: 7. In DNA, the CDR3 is TGTGCCAGCAGCACGGGACTAGTAGCGGATACGCAGTATTTT. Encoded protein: CASSTGLVADTQYF.

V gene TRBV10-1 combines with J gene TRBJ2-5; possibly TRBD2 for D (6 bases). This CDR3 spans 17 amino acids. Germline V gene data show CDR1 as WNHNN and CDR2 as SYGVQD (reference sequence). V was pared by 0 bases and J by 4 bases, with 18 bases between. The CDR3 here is CASSESTGVFGRETQYF. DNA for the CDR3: TGCGCCAGCAGTGAGTCGACGGGGGTTTTTGGGCGAGAGACCCAGTACTTC.

The DNA for the CDR3 is TGTGCCACCTTGCTAGGCGGGGGGTTCAATGAGCAGTTCTTC. Residues: CATLLGGGFNEQFF. The rearrangement joins TRBV15 to TRBJ2-1, with 8 nucleotides matching TRBD2. The CDR3 spans 14 residues. Germline V gene data show CDR1 as LNHNV and CDR2 as YYDKDF (reference sequence). V lost 8 bases to trimming and J lost 6 bases; unmatched junction nucleotides: 9.

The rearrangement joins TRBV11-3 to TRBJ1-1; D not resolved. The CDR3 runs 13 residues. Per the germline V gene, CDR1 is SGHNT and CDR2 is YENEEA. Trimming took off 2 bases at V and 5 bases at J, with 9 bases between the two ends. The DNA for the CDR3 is TGTGCCAGCAGCTTATTTGGAGAGACTGAAGCTTTCTTT. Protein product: CASSLFGETEAFF.

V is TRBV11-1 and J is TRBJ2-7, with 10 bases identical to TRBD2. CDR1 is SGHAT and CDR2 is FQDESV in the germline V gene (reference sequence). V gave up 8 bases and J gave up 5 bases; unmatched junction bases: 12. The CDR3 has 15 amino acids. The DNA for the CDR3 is TGTGCCAGCGCTTGGAGGAGCGGGGGGGCGGACGAGCAGTACTTC. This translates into CASAWRSGGADEQYF.

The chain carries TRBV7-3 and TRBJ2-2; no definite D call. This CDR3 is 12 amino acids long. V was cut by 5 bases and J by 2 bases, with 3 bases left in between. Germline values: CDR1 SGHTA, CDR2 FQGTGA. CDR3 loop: CASSLNTGELFF. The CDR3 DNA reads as TGTGCCAGCAGCCTCAACACCGGGGAGCTGTTTTTT.

CDR3 loop: CASSITGDGANVLTF. As DNA, the CDR3 is TGTGCCAGCAGCATCACAGGGGACGGGGCCAACGTCCTGACTTTC. The chain combines TRBV9 with TRBJ2-6; the match to TRBD1 covers 7 bases. This CDR3 is 15 amino acids long. The germline V gene has CDR1 SGDLS and CDR2 YYNGEE. The ends lost 4 bases at V and 4 bases at J; junction bases unmatched: 5.

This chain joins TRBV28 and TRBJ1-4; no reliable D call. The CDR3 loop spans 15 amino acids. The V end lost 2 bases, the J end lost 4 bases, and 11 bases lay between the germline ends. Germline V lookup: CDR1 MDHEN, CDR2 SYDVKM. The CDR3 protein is CASSLVPRGNEKLFF. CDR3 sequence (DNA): TGTGCCAGCAGTTTAGTCCCCCGCGGTAATGAAAAACTGTTTTTT.

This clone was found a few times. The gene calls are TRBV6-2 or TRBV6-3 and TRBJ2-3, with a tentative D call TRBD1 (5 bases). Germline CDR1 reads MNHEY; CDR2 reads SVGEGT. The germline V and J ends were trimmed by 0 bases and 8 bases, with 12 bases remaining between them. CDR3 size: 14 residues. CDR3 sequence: CASSYSLQGTTQYF. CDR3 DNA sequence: TGTGCCAGCAGTTACTCACTCCAGGGTACTACGCAGTATTTT.

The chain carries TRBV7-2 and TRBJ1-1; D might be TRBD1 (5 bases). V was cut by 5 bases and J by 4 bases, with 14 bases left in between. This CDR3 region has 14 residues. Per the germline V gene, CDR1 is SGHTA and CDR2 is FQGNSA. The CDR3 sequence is CASSLLGGSTEAFF. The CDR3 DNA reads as TGTGCCAGCAGCCTCCTTGGGGGGAGCACTGAAGCTTTCTTT.

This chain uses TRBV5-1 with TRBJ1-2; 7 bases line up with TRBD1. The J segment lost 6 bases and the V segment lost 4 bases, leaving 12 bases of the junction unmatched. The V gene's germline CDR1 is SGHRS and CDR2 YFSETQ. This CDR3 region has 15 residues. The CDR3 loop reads CASSAGAGGPNGYTF. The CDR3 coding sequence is TGCGCCAGCAGCGCAGGGGCAGGGGGACCCAATGGCTACACCTTC. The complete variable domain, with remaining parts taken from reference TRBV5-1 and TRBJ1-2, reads KAGVTQTPRYLIKTRGQQVTLSCSPISGHRSVSWYQQTPGQGLQFLFEYFSETQRNKGNFPGRFSGRQFSNSRSEMNVSTLELGDSALYLCASSAGAGGPNGYTFGSGTRLTVV.

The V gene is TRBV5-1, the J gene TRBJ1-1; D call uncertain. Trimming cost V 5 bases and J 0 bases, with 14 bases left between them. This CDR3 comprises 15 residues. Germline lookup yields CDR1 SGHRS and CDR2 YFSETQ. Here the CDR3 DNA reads TGCGCCAGCAGTTCTAGGTTTGGTGTGAACACTGAAGCTTTCTTT. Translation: CASSSRFGVNTEAFF.

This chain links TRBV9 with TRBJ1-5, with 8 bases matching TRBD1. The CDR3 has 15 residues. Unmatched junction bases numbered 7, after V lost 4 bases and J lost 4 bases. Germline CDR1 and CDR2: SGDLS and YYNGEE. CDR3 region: CASSQRTGSNQPQHF. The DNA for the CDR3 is TGTGCCAGCAGCCAGCGGACAGGGTCTAATCAGCCCCAGCATTTT.

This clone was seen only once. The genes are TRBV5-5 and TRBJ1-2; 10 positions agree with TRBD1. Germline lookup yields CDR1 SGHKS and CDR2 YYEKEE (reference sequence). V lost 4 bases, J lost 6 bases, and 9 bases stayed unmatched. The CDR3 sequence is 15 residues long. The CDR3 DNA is TGTGCCAGCAGCGCCACCGGGACAGGGGACGATGGCTACACCTTC. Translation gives CASSATGTGDDGYTF.

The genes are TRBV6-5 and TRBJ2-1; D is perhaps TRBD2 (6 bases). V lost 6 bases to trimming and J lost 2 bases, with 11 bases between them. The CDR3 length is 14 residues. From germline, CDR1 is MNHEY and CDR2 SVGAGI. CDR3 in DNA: TGTGCCAGCAGGGCGGGGCTCCCCTACAATGAGCAGTTCTTC. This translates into CASRAGLPYNEQFF.

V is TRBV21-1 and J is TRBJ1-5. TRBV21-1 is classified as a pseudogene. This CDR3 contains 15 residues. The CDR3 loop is CASSRGDTCNQPQHF. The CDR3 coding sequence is TGTGCCAGCAGCCGGGGGGACACTTGCAATCAGCCCCAGCATTTT.

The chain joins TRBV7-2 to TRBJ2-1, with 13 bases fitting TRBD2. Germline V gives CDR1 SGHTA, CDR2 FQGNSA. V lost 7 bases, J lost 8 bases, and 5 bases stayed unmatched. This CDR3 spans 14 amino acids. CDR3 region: CASKWTSGGDEQFF. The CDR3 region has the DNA TGTGCCAGCAAATGGACTAGCGGGGGCGATGAGCAGTTCTTC. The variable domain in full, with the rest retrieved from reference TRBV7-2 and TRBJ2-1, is GAGVSQSPSNKVTEKGKDVELRCDPISGHTALYWYRQSLGQGLEFLIYFQGNSAPDKSGLPSDRFSAERTGGSVSTLTIQRTQQEDSAVYLCASKWTSGGDEQFFGPGTRLTVL.

This CDR3 reads CASSPPGQGRYEQYF. The DNA for the CDR3 is TGTGCCAGCTCACCACCGGGACAGGGGAGGTACGAGCAGTACTTC. This chain joins TRBV18 and TRBJ2-7; 10 bases align to TRBD1. Looked up from germline, CDR1 is KGHSH and CDR2 is LQKENI. V lost 0 bases and J lost 4; bases outside the gene matches: 3. The CDR3 loop spans 15 amino acids. Variable domain in full (rest from reference TRBV18 and TRBJ2-7): NAGVMQNPRHLVRRRGQEARLRCSPMKGHSHVYWYRQLPEEGLKFMVYLQKENIIDESGMPKERFSAEFPKEGPSILRIQQVVRGDSAAYFCASSPPGQGRYEQYFGPGTRLTVT.

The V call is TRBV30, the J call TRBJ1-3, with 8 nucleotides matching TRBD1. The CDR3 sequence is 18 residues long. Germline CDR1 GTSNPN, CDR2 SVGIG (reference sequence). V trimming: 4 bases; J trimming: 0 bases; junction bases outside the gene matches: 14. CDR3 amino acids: CAWTNKGQGATSGNTIYF. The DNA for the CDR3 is TGTGCCTGGACAAACAAGGGGCAGGGGGCAACCTCTGGAAACACCATATATTTT.

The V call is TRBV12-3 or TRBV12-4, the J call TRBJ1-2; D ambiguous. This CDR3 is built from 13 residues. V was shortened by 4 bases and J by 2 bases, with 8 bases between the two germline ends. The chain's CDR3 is CASSSGRNYGYTF. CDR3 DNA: TGTGCCAGCAGTTCTGGCAGAAACTATGGCTACACCTTC.